This T cell receptor (beta chain) was observed in a study of blood T cells in healthy people across ages. This CDR3 has 13 amino acids. The V end lost 0 bases, the J end lost 5 bases, and 6 bases lay between the germline ends. Germline V lookup: CDR1 SGHVS, CDR2 FNYEAQ. The study, taken as a whole, reports: As age increased, TCR beta diversity per million T cells fell in a roughly linear fashion.

Combining a sample-barcoded 5' primer with a J-beta primer mix, a second PCR ran for roughly 6 to 12 cycles. A template-switch adaptor containing 12 random nucleotides labeled each cDNA molecule. TCRdb re-analysed the 5' RACE reads in MiXCR, keeping a single row per CDR3 protein. The sample holds about a million distinct CDR3 sequences, roughly 51% seen once. Comment on this clonotype: Its target is not known.

Sample: blood. This TCR was sampled from a woman aged 55-70 years in good health. The V gene is TRBV7-6, the J gene TRBJ2-3, with unresolved D. CDR3 sequence (DNA): TGTGCCAGCAGCTTAGCGCCGGAAGATACGCAGTATTTT. Protein: CASSLAPEDTQYF.